The clone carrying this T cell receptor (beta chain) was seen a few times. The data were obtained in a study of T cell responses to AZD1222 COVID-19 vaccine. The table came from immunoSEQ multiplex PCR; TCRdb's copy has only in-frame clones and leaves some out. The sample consists of about 150,000 clones, more than 90% of them appearing once. Trimming removed 6 bases at V and 4 bases at J, with 19 bases between. Germline V CDR1 and CDR2: KGHSH, LQKENI. The CDR3 has 16 amino acids. This receptor was obtained from an adult in good health. The specimen was peripheral blood, collected on day 0 of AZD1222 vaccination. This chain joins TRBV18 and TRBJ1-5, with a weak D call TRBD1 (5 bases). The CDR3 nucleotides read TGTGCCAGCTCCGCGGGGCAGGTCGTCCGGAATCAGCCCCAGCATTTT. Amino acid sequence: CASSAGQVVRNQPQHF.